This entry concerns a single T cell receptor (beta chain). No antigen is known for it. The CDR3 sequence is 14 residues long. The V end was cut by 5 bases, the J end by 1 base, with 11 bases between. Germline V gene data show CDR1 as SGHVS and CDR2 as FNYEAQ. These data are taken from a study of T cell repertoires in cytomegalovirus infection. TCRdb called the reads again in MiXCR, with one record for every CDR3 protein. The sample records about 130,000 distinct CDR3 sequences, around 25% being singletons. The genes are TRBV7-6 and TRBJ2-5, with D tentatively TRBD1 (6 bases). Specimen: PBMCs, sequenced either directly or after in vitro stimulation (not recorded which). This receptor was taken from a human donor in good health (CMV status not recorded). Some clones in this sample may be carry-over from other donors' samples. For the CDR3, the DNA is TGTGCCAGCAGCCCGCGGACAGTCCAAGAGACCCAGTACTTC. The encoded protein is CASSPRTVQETQYF.